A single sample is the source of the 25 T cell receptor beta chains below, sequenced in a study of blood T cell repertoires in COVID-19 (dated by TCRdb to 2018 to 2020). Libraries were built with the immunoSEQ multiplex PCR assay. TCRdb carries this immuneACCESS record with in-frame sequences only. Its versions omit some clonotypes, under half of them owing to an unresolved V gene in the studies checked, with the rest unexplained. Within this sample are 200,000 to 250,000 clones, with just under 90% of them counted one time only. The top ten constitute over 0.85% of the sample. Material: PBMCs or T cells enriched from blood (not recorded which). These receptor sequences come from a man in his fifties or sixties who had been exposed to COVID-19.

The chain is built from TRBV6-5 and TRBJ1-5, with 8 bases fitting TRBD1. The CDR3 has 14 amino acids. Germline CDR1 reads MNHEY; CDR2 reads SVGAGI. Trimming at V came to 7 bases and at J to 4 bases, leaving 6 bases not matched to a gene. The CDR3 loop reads CASNKDRANQPQHF. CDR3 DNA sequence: TGTGCCAGCAATAAGGACAGGGCAAATCAGCCCCAGCATTTT.

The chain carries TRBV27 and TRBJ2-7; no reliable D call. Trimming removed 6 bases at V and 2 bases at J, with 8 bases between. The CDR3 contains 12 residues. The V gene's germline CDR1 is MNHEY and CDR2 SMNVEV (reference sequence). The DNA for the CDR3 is TGTGCCAGCAGCGCCTACCCCTACGAGCAGTACTTC. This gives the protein CASSAYPYEQYF.

The CDR3 region is CASSLDGTNTGELFF. For the CDR3, the DNA is TGTGCCAGCAGCTTAGACGGGACTAACACCGGGGAGCTGTTTTTT. This rearrangement joins TRBV11-2 to TRBJ2-2; TRBD2 might be the D (6 bases). The V end was cut by 0 bases, the J end by 2 bases, with 7 bases between. The CDR3 runs 15 residues. The V gene's germline CDR1 is SGHAT and CDR2 FQNNGV.

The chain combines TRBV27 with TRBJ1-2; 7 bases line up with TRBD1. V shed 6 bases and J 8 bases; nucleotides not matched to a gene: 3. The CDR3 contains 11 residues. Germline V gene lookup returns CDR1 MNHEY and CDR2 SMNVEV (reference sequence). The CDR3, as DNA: TGTGCCAGCAGCAGGGGGACAGGCTACACCTTC. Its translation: CASSRGTGYTF.

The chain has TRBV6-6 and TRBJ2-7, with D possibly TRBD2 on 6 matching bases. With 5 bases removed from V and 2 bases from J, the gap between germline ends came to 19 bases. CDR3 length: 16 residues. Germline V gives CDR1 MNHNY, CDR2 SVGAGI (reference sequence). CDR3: CASSRTLGGETYEQYV. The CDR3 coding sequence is TGTGCCAGCAGTCGAACGCTCGGCGGGGAAACCTACGAGCAGTACGTC.

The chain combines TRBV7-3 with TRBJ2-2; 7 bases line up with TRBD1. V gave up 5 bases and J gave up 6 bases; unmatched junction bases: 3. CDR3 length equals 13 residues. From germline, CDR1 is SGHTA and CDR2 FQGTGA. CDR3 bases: TGTGCCAGCAGCCCCCAGGGGGCCGGGGAGCTGTTTTTT. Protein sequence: CASSPQGAGELFF.

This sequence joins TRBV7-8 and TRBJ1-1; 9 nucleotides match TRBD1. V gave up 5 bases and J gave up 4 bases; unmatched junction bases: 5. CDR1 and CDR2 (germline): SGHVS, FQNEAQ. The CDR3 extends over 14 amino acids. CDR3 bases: TGTGCCAGCAGCGCCCAGGACAGGGGCACTGAAGCTTTCTTT. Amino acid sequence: CASSAQDRGTEAFF. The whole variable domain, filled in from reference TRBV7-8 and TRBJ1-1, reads GAGVSQSPRYKVAKRGQDVALRCDPISGHVSLFWYQQALGQGPEFLTYFQNEAQLDKSGLPSDRFFAERPEGSVSTLKIQRTQQEDSAVYLCASSAQDRGTEAFFGQGTRLTVV.

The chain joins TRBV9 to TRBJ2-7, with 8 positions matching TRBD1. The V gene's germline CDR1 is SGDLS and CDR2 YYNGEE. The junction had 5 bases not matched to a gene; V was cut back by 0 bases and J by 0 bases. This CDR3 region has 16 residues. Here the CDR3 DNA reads TGTGCCAGCAGCGTAGCTACGGGACAGGCCTCCTACGAGCAGTACTTC. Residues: CASSVATGQASYEQYF. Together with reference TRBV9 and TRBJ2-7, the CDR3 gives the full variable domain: DSGVTQTPKHLITATGQRVTLRCSPRSGDLSVYWYQQSLDQGLQFLIQYYNGEERAKGNILERFSAQQFPDLHSELNLSSLELGDSALYFCASSVATGQASYEQYFGPGTRLTVT.

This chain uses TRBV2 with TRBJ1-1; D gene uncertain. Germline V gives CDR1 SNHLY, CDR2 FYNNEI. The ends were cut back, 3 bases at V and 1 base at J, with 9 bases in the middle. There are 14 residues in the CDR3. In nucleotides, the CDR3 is TGTGCCAGCAGTGATAGGAACAGGAACACTGAAGCTTTCTTT. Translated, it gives CASSDRNRNTEAFF.

CDR3 residues: CASSFGGADTQYF. The CDR3 DNA sequence: TGCGCCAGCAGCTTCGGAGGAGCAGATACGCAGTATTTT. This rearrangement joins TRBV5-1 to TRBJ2-3, with TRBD2 as a possible D gene (5 bases). The CDR3 runs to 13 residues. V dropped 2 bases and J dropped 4 bases, with 8 bases sitting between them. Germline V gives CDR1 SGHRS, CDR2 YFSETQ.

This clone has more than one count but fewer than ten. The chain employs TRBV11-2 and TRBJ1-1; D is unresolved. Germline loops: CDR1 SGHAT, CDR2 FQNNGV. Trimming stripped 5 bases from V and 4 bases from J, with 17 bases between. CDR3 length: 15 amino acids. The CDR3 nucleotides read TGTGCCAGCAGCCTATACCCTTTTGTTGGCACTGAAGCTTTCTTT. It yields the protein CASSLYPFVGTEAFF.

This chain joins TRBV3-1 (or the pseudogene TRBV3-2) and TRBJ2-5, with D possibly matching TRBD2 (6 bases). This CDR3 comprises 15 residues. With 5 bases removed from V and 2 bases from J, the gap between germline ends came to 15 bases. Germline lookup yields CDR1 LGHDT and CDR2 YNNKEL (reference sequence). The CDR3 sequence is CASSSQAGSQETQYF. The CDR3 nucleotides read TGTGCCAGCAGCTCGCAAGCGGGCTCACAAGAGACCCAGTACTTC.

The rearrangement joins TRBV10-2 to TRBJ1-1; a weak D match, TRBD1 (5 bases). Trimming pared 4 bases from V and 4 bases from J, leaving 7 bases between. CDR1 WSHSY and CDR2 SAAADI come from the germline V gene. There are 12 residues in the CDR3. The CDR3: CASSAGPTEAFF. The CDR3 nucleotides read TGCGCCAGCAGTGCAGGGCCCACTGAAGCTTTCTTT.

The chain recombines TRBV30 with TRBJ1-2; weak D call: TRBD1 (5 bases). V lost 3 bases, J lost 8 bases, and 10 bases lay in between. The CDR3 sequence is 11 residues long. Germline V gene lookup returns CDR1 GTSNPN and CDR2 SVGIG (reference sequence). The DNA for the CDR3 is TGTGCCTGGAGAAGGGGCGGCGGCTACACCTTC. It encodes CAWRRGGGYTF.

The CDR3 DNA reads TGTGCCAGCATTCCCGACAGGGGCTCCTACAATGAGCAGTTCTTC. This codes for CASIPDRGSYNEQFF. The V and J genes are TRBV5-4 and TRBJ2-1, with 8 positions matching TRBD1. This CDR3 has 15 amino acids. The V and J ends lost 6 bases and 0 bases, in that order; junction bases with no gene match: 5. Germline values: CDR1 SGHNT, CDR2 YYREEE (reference sequence).

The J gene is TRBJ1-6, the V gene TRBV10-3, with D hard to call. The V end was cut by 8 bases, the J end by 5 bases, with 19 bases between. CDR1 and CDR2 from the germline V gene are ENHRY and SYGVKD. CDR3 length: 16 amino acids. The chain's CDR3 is CAISLEGPTDNSPLHF. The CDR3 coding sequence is TGTGCCATCTCCCTTGAGGGCCCGACGGATAATTCACCCCTCCACTTT.

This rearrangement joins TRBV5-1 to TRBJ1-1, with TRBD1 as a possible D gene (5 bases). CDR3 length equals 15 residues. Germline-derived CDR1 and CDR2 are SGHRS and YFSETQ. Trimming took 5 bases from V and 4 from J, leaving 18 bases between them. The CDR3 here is CASRPTAGLGTEAFF. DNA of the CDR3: TGCGCCAGCAGACCCACAGCAGGGTTGGGCACTGAAGCTTTCTTT. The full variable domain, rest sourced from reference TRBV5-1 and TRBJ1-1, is KAGVTQTPRYLIKTRGQQVTLSCSPISGHRSVSWYQQTPGQGLQFLFEYFSETQRNKGNFPGRFSGRQFSNSRSEMNVSTLELGDSALYLCASRPTAGLGTEAFFGQGTRLTVV.

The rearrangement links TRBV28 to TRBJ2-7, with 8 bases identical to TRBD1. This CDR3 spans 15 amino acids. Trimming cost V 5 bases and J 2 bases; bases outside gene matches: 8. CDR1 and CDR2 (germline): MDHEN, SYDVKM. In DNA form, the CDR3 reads TGTGCCAGCAGTGAGGACAGGGTACCCCCCTACGAGCAGTACGTC. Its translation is CASSEDRVPPYEQYV.

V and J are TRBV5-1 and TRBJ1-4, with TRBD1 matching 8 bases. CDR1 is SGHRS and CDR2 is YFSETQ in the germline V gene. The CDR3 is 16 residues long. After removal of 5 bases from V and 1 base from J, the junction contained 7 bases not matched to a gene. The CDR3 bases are TGCGCCAGCAGGCGGGGAGACAGGGGAACTAATGAAAAACTGTTTTTT. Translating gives CASRRGDRGTNEKLFF.

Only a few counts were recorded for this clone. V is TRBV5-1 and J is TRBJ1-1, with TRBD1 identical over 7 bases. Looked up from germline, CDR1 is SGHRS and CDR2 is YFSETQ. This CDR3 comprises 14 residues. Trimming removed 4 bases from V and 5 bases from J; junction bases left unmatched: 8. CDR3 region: CASSQRTGVTEAFF. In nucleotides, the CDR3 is TGCGCCAGCAGCCAACGAACAGGGGTGACTGAAGCTTTCTTT.

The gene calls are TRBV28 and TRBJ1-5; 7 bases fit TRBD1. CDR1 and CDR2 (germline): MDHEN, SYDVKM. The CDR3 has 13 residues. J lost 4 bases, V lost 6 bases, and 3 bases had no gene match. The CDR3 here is CASSGTVNQPQHF. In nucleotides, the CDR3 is TGTGCCAGCAGCGGGACAGTTAATCAGCCCCAGCATTTT. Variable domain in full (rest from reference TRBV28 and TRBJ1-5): DVKVTQSSRYLVKRTGEKVFLECVQDMDHENMFWYRQDPGLGLRLIYFSYDVKMKEKGDIPEGYSVSREKKERFSLILESASTNQTSMYLCASSGTVNQPQHFGDGTRLSIL.

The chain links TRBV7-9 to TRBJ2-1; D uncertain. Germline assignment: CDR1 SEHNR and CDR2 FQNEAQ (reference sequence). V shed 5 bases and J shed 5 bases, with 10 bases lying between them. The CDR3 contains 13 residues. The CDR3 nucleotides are TGTGCCAGCAGCGATCTCAGTGACAATGAGCAGTTCTTC. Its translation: CASSDLSDNEQFF.

This CDR3 reads CASRTPGQGVEQFF. The DNA for the CDR3 is TGTGCCAGCAGGACACCGGGACAGGGGGTTGAGCAGTTCTTC. The J gene is TRBJ2-1, the V gene TRBV6-5; TRBD1 matches 11 bases. The CDR3 contains 14 residues. Germline V gene sequence: CDR1 MNHEY, CDR2 SVGAGI. Germline trimming cut 6 bases from V and 9 bases from J; bases unmatched to any gene: 7.

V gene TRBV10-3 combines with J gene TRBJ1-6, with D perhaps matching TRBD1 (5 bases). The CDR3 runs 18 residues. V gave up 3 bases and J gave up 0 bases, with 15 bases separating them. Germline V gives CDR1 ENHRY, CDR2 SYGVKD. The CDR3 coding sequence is TGTGCCATCAGTGACAGGGCGGCTCAGAGCTCCTATAATTCACCCCTCCACTTT. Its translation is CAISDRAAQSSYNSPLHF.

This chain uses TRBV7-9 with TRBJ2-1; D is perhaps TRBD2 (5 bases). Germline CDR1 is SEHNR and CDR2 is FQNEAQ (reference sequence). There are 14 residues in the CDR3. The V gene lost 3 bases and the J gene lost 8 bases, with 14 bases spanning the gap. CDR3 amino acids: CASSLRATRHEQFF. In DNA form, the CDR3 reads TGTGCCAGCAGCTTGCGGGCCACCCGGCATGAGCAGTTCTTC.